This T cell receptor beta chain came from a study of identical twins. This clonotype was counted between two and nine times. Each CDR3 protein is one row after TCRdb ran MiXCR on the 5' RACE reads. The sample shows around 480,000 distinct CDR3 sequences, over 12% of them seen only once. These data were also reused for a study on yellow fever vaccine responses in identical twins.

Material for sequencing was CD4+ T cells sorted from blood. This clonotype was sampled from a woman under 30 in good health.

The CDR3 protein is CASSSLGGVNEQFF. The CDR3 nucleotides are TGTGCCAGCAGTTCTCTCGGGGGAGTCAATGAGCAGTTCTTC. The rearrangement joins TRBV27 to TRBJ2-1; maybe TRBD2 (6 bases). The CDR3 spans 14 residues. Germline CDR1 reads MNHEY; CDR2 reads SMNVEV (reference sequence). The germline V and J ends were trimmed by 4 bases and 6 bases, with 13 bases remaining between them.